This TCR beta chain was sequenced for a study of blood T cell repertoires in COVID-19. The CDR3 runs to 13 residues. Germline values: CDR1 MRHNA, CDR2 SNTAGT. The V end lost 5 bases, the J end lost 5 bases, and 12 bases lay between the germline ends. This table comes from immunoSEQ multiplex PCR, and its TCRdb copy is limited to in-frame clones, with some not included. The sample carries 240,000 or so clones, around nine tenths recorded once. The sequenced sample was peripheral blood. The sequence derives from a woman aged 70-85 years with active or convalescent COVID-19. This sequence joins TRBV6-4 and TRBJ1-1; maybe TRBD1 (5 bases). DNA of the CDR3: TGTGCCAGCAGTTCAGGGTTAGGTACTGAAGCTTTCTTT. Translation: CASSSGLGTEAFF.